This TCR beta chain was sequenced during a study of T cell responses to AZD1222 COVID-19 vaccine. Data came from immunoSEQ multiplex PCR; TCRdb stores just in-frame clones and leaves some out. The sample carries about 110,000 clones, about 95% recorded once. The CDR3 loop spans 15 amino acids. The V gene's germline CDR1 is KGHSH and CDR2 LQKENI. The ends were cut back, 0 bases at V and 2 bases at J, with 10 bases in the middle. This clonotype was obtained from an adult who received the AZD1222 COVID-19 vaccine. The chain recombines TRBV18 with TRBJ1-1, with D possibly TRBD1 on 6 matching bases. The material sequenced was peripheral blood, taken 28 days after the second AZD1222 dose. As DNA, the CDR3 is TGTGCCAGCTCACCACCGACAGGCCTAAACACTGAAGCTTTCTTT. Translated, it gives CASSPPTGLNTEAFF.